The T cell receptor beta chain under discussion was sequenced for a study of cytomegalovirus exposure and HLA in healthy donors. The study, taken as a whole, reports: In vitro work confirmed that three CMV-associated chains recognize CMV antigens. Among TCR beta chains, those listed as cytomegalovirus-associated numbered over 150.

Produced via immunoSEQ multiplex PCR; TCRdb's table is partial and in-frame only. The table lists 200,000 to 250,000 clones, less than 85% of them singletons. Details on this clone: Antigen specificity is unknown.

Sequenced: PBMCs. The clonotype was recovered from a woman in her late teens or twenties in good health and CMV-seronegative.

The CDR3 reads CASSEALQSGAYEQYF. CDR3 bases: TGTGCCAGCAGTGAAGCGCTTCAAAGCGGGGCCTACGAGCAGTACTTC. The chain uses TRBV6-1 and TRBJ2-7; 7 nucleotides agree with TRBD2. Trimming at V came to 0 bases and at J to 2 bases, leaving 7 bases not matched to a gene. The germline V gene has CDR1 MNHNS and CDR2 SASEGT. The CDR3 is made up of 16 amino acids.